Following are 32 T cell receptor beta chains from one sample sequenced in a study of blood T cell repertoires in COVID-19. Sequenced by immunoSEQ multiplex PCR; TCRdb stores in-frame clones only, minus some. The sample consists of hundreds of thousands of clones, roughly 89% of them appearing once. The sample taken for sequencing was PBMCs or T cells enriched from blood (not recorded which). The source is a young woman with acute COVID-19.

V usage is TRBV11-2 and J usage is TRBJ2-2; D is uncertain. CDR3 length: 17 residues. V was clipped by 6 bases and J by 0 bases, with 17 bases between them. Looked up from germline, CDR1 is SGHAT and CDR2 is FQNNGV. The CDR3 DNA is TGTGCCAGCAGTCCCCATGTTGGGCGCTCGAACACCGGGGAGCTGTTTTTT. Its protein is CASSPHVGRSNTGELFF.

This clone was observed a few times. V usage is TRBV28 and J usage is TRBJ2-3, with TRBD2 identical over 7 bases. The CDR3 covers 16 residues. V was clipped by 2 bases and J by 3 bases; unmatched bases: 8. Germline V CDR1 and CDR2: MDHEN, SYDVKM. This CDR3 is CASSLASAGSTDTQYF. DNA of the CDR3: TGTGCCAGCAGTTTAGCCTCAGCGGGAAGTACAGATACGCAGTATTTT.

The rearrangement joins TRBV28 to TRBJ2-1; weak D call: TRBD1 (5 bases). Germline values: CDR1 MDHEN, CDR2 SYDVKM. The CDR3 is 15 residues long. V lost 4 bases, J lost 3 bases, and 13 bases lay in between. The CDR3 sequence: CASSSRVSGYNEQFF. The CDR3 bases are TGTGCCAGCAGTTCCAGGGTCTCTGGCTACAATGAGCAGTTCTTC. The full variable domain, its missing parts supplied by reference TRBV28 and TRBJ2-1, is DVKVTQSSRYLVKRTGEKVFLECVQDMDHENMFWYRQDPGLGLRLIYFSYDVKMKEKGDIPEGYSVSREKKERFSLILESASTNQTSMYLCASSSRVSGYNEQFFGPGTRLTVL.

The J gene is TRBJ1-6, the V gene TRBV6-4; 8 bases match TRBD1. Germline loops: CDR1 MRHNA, CDR2 SNTAGT. The V gene end was trimmed by 0 bases and the J gene end by 7 bases; junction bases not matched to a gene: 5. The CDR3 covers 16 residues. This CDR3 is CASSDSVQGENSPLHF. DNA of the CDR3: TGTGCCAGCAGTGACTCGGTACAGGGGGAAAATTCACCCCTCCACTTT.

The rearrangement uses TRBV10-3 and TRBJ1-2; 7 bases match TRBD1. Germline CDR1 is ENHRY and CDR2 is SYGVKD. The V gene end was trimmed by 9 bases and the J gene end by 3 bases; junction bases not matched to a gene: 7. The CDR3 sequence is 13 residues long. CDR3 region: CAIQLQGDYGYTF. CDR3 nucleotides: TGTGCCATTCAACTCCAGGGGGACTATGGCTACACCTTC.

This rearrangement joins TRBV7-6 to TRBJ1-1; 8 bases are a match to TRBD1. Germline CDR1 SGHVS, CDR2 FNYEAQ. The CDR3 is made up of 15 amino acids. After removal of 5 bases from V and 0 bases from J, the junction contained 5 bases not matched to a gene. The CDR3, as DNA: TGTGCCAGCAGCCCCCGACAGGGGCTGAACACTGAAGCTTTCTTT. Encoded protein: CASSPRQGLNTEAFF.

The chain carries TRBV28 and TRBJ2-4; 9 bases are shared with TRBD1. This CDR3 contains 15 residues. The V and J ends lost 5 bases and 9 bases, in that order; junction bases with no gene match: 11. Germline V gene lookup returns CDR1 MDHEN and CDR2 SYDVKM. The CDR3 is CASSPQTGGDAIQYF. DNA of the CDR3: TGTGCCAGCAGTCCGCAGACAGGGGGTGATGCCATTCAGTACTTC.

J is TRBJ1-1 and V is TRBV27; D gene uncertain. This CDR3 is built from 13 residues. V was clipped by 2 bases and J by 1 base, with 5 bases between them. Germline V lookup: CDR1 MNHEY, CDR2 SMNVEV (reference sequence). The CDR3 bases are TGTGCCAGCAGTTTAGGCGGGAACACTGAAGCTTTCTTT. Protein product: CASSLGGNTEAFF.

The chain employs TRBV4-2 and TRBJ2-7, with D hard to call. Germline CDR1 is LGHNA and CDR2 is YNFKEQ. V lost 0 bases to trimming and J lost 6 bases, with 24 bases between them. The CDR3 runs to 18 residues. The CDR3, as DNA: TGTGCCAGCAGCCAAGATCAGTACCTCAGATCGCTAGGCGGCGAGCAGTACTTC. Translation: CASSQDQYLRSLGGEQYF.

This chain links TRBV12-5 with TRBJ2-6; D is undetermined. From germline, CDR1 is LGHNT and CDR2 FRNRAP. The length of the CDR3 is 14 residues. Trimming removed 8 bases at V and 0 bases at J, with 8 bases between. CDR3 residues: CASYRASGANVLTF. The CDR3 nucleotides are TGTGCTAGTTACAGAGCCTCTGGGGCCAACGTCCTGACTTTC.

The chain employs TRBV5-1 and TRBJ1-2; 7 bases map to TRBD1. Germline CDR1 and CDR2: SGHRS and YFSETQ. With 5 bases clipped from V and 0 bases from J, the junction kept 7 bases outside the gene matches. The CDR3 covers 15 residues. The chain's CDR3 is CASRLGDSTNYGYTF. The CDR3 coding sequence is TGCGCCAGCAGACTAGGGGACAGTACTAACTATGGCTACACCTTC.

The chain employs TRBV5-1 and TRBJ1-1; weak D call: TRBD1 (5 bases). Germline V gene data show CDR1 as SGHRS and CDR2 as YFSETQ. Between the trimmed V and J ends, which lost 0 bases and 3 bases, there was a span of 9 bases. This CDR3 contains 14 residues. In nucleotides, the CDR3 is TGCGCCAGCAGCTTGGAGGTCAGGGACACTGAAGCTTTCTTT. It specifies CASSLEVRDTEAFF.

The chain employs TRBV11-2 and TRBJ2-3; D gene uncertain. The CDR3 sequence is 11 residues long. V lost 5 bases and J lost 5, with 5 bases in between. CDR1 is SGHAT and CDR2 is FQNNGV in the germline V gene. CDR3 sequence: CASSQVDTQYF. As DNA, the CDR3 is TGTGCCAGCAGCCAGGTAGATACGCAGTATTTT.

The gene calls are TRBV10-3 and TRBJ1-1, with a possible D match to TRBD1 (6 bases). V was shortened by 7 bases and J by 6 bases, with 15 bases between the two germline ends. This CDR3 has 13 residues. Germline CDR1 is ENHRY and CDR2 is SYGVKD. The CDR3 coding sequence is TGTGCCATCATGCAACAGGGCGGTTCTGAAGCTTTCTTT. Protein: CAIMQQGGSEAFF.

The chain recombines TRBV7-2 with TRBJ2-1; D uncertain. The V end was cut by 5 bases, the J end by 7 bases, with 15 bases between. The CDR3 runs to 14 residues. Germline V CDR1 and CDR2: SGHTA, FQGNSA. Written as DNA, the CDR3 is TGTGCCAGCAGCGTTAATGGGCCGCGAAATGAGCAGTTCTTC. This gives the protein CASSVNGPRNEQFF.

CDR3 loop: CSTPGRDSGSNGNEQFF. CDR3 coding DNA: TGCAGCACCCCCGGGCGGGATAGCGGGAGTAATGGTAATGAGCAGTTCTTC. The chain links TRBV29-1 to TRBJ2-1; 9 bases agree with TRBD2. Unmatched junction bases numbered 21, after V lost 8 bases and J lost 7 bases. Germline V CDR1 and CDR2: SQVTM, ANQGSEA. CDR3 size: 17 residues.

The rearrangement joins TRBV5-6 to TRBJ2-7; TRBD2 is a possible D gene (5 bases). From germline, CDR1 is SGHDT and CDR2 YYEEEE. The CDR3 totals 14 residues. The germline V and J ends were trimmed by 1 base and 0 bases, with 8 bases remaining between them. The CDR3 reads CASSLTRSSYEQYF. The CDR3 DNA reads TGTGCCAGCAGCTTGACTAGAAGCTCCTACGAGCAGTACTTC.

This sequence joins TRBV6-2 or TRBV6-3 and TRBJ2-7, with 8 bases matching TRBD2. In germline, CDR1 is MNHEY, CDR2 SVGEGT. After removal of 2 bases from V and 6 bases from J, the junction contained 9 bases not matched to a gene. This CDR3 is built from 15 residues. As DNA, the CDR3 is TGTGCCAGCAGTTACAATTCTTATCTAGCGGGCGAGCAGTACTTC. Translating gives CASSYNSYLAGEQYF.

This rearrangement joins TRBV5-1 to TRBJ2-1; 8 bases match TRBD2. Germline CDR1 reads SGHRS; CDR2 reads YFSETQ. The ends lost 4 bases at V and 8 bases at J; junction bases unmatched: 8. The CDR3 is made up of 14 amino acids. Here the CDR3 reads CASSLSGIGDEQFF. The CDR3 DNA sequence: TGCGCCAGCAGCCTTAGCGGGATCGGCGATGAGCAGTTCTTC. The full variable domain, completed using reference TRBV5-1 and TRBJ2-1, is KAGVTQTPRYLIKTRGQQVTLSCSPISGHRSVSWYQQTPGQGLQFLFEYFSETQRNKGNFPGRFSGRQFSNSRSEMNVSTLELGDSALYLCASSLSGIGDEQFFGPGTRLTVL.

A few counts support this clone. The chain uses TRBV5-5 and TRBJ1-6; 7 nucleotides agree with TRBD1. Germline values: CDR1 SGHKS, CDR2 YYEKEE (reference sequence). With V trimmed by 7 bases and J by 6 bases, 10 bases remained unmatched. This CDR3 is 15 amino acids long. This chain's CDR3 is CASRPRNRGNSPLHF. CDR3 nucleotide sequence: TGTGCCAGCCGGCCACGAAACAGGGGTAATTCACCCCTCCACTTT.

V gene TRBV28 combines with J gene TRBJ2-7, with 7 bases that match TRBD2. With 7 bases clipped from V and 3 bases from J, the junction kept 12 bases outside the gene matches. Germline CDR1 reads MDHEN; CDR2 reads SYDVKM. This CDR3 is 15 amino acids long. The CDR3 protein is CASTPLSGEFYEQYF. In DNA form, the CDR3 reads TGTGCCAGCACTCCTTTGAGCGGGGAGTTCTACGAGCAGTACTTC.

The chain employs TRBV28 and TRBJ2-3, with D possibly TRBD1 on 6 matching bases. From germline, CDR1 is MDHEN and CDR2 SYDVKM. V was trimmed by 3 bases and J by 3 bases, leaving 10 bases between them. The CDR3 contains 14 residues. CDR3 in DNA: TGTGCCAGCAGTTTTCAGGGGAAGACAGATACGCAGTATTTT. Its translation: CASSFQGKTDTQYF.

The rearrangement links TRBV3-1 (or the pseudogene TRBV3-2) to TRBJ1-1; D is possibly TRBD1 (5 bases). V lost 3 bases, J lost 5 bases, and 10 bases lay in between. This CDR3 has 13 residues. Per the germline V gene, CDR1 is LGHDT and CDR2 is YNNKEL (reference sequence). The CDR3 spells CASSQREGTEAFF. The DNA of the CDR3 is TGTGCCAGCAGCCAGAGGGAGGGGACTGAAGCTTTCTTT.

V usage is TRBV24-1 and J usage is TRBJ1-5; the D gene is possibly TRBD1 (5 bases). The germline gives CDR1 KGHDR, CDR2 SFDVKD. Trimming removed 7 bases at V and 3 bases at J, with 15 bases between. There are 15 residues in the CDR3. The CDR3 DNA reads TGTGCCACCAGCCCTGGGCAGGGTTACAATCAGCCCCAGCATTTT. This sequence encodes CATSPGQGYNQPQHF.

This clone turned up a few times. The chain couples TRBV28 to TRBJ1-2; the D is unclear. Germline V CDR1 and CDR2: MDHEN, SYDVKM. The CDR3 length is 14 residues. Deletions cut 5 bases from V and 2 bases from J, with 12 bases between. CDR3 loop: CASSPPVPNYGYTF. CDR3 nucleotide sequence: TGTGCCAGCAGTCCCCCAGTCCCCAACTATGGCTACACCTTC.

The rearrangement uses TRBV18 and TRBJ2-7; a possible D gene is TRBD1 (6 bases). This CDR3 is 15 amino acids long. V was clipped by 2 bases and J by 4 bases, with 15 bases between them. Per the germline V gene, CDR1 is KGHSH and CDR2 is LQKENI. The CDR3, as DNA: TGTGCCAGCTCACCAGGAACCGGGACACGGTACGAGCAGTACTTC. Its protein is CASSPGTGTRYEQYF.

The genes are TRBV5-1 and TRBJ1-2; weak D call: TRBD1 (6 bases). V dropped 3 bases and J dropped 0 bases, with 9 bases sitting between them. Germline V gives CDR1 SGHRS, CDR2 YFSETQ. The CDR3 is made up of 14 amino acids. The CDR3 DNA reads as TGCGCCAGCAGCTCAAGGACAGCTAACTATGGCTACACCTTC. This translates into CASSSRTANYGYTF.

The chain is built from TRBV9 and TRBJ2-7, with 7 bases fitting TRBD1. The CDR3 covers 13 residues. Germline V lookup: CDR1 SGDLS, CDR2 YYNGEE. V shed 4 bases, J shed 5 bases, and the junction held 6 bases outside the gene matches. DNA for the CDR3: TGTGCCAGCAGCATCTCGGGACAGCACGAGCAGTACTTC. Its translation: CASSISGQHEQYF.

V usage is TRBV2 and J usage is TRBJ2-5, with 9 bases matching TRBD2. The germline gives CDR1 SNHLY, CDR2 FYNNEI. The CDR3 runs 13 residues. The V gene end was trimmed by 1 base and the J gene end by 11 bases; junction bases not matched to a gene: 5. CDR3 sequence (DNA): TGTGCCAGCAGTGAAGAGGCTAGCGGGATGCAGTACTTC. Its translation: CASSEEASGMQYF.

This clone was counted only a few times. The junction does not match germline at one end; this may be a read error. The chain carries TRBV9 and TRBJ2-7; 7 bases match TRBD2. CDR1 is SGDLS, CDR2 YYNGEE, per germline. The CDR3 sequence is 17 residues long. Here the CDR3 DNA reads TGTGCCAGCAGCGAGGGGTGGAGCGGGATAGACTCCCACGAGCAGTACTTC. Amino acid sequence: CASSEGWSGIDSHEQYF.

This clone was found a few times. The V call is TRBV19, the J call TRBJ2-6; 7 nucleotides align to TRBD1. The germline V gene has CDR1 LNHDA and CDR2 SQIVND (reference sequence). Trimming at V came to 10 bases and at J to 0 bases, leaving 6 bases not matched to a gene. CDR3 length: 15 amino acids. The CDR3 sequence is CATTGLNSGANVLTF. CDR3 coding DNA: TGTGCCACGACAGGGTTAAACTCTGGGGCCAACGTCCTGACTTTC.

V is TRBV11-3 and J is TRBJ2-3; 9 positions match TRBD2. The CDR3 sequence is 16 residues long. Germline values: CDR1 SGHNT, CDR2 YENEEA. Trimming took 1 base from V and 5 from J; bases not matched to a gene: 7. The CDR3 reads CASSLGTSVMGDTQYF. In DNA, the CDR3 is TGTGCCAGCAGCTTAGGGACTAGCGTGATGGGAGATACGCAGTATTTT.